This T cell receptor (beta chain) was sequenced during a study of Graves' ophthalmopathy and Graves' hyperthyroidism. Germline V gene lookup returns CDR1 SGHVS and CDR2 FNYEAQ. The CDR3 contains 15 residues. Trimming stripped 0 bases from V and 6 bases from J, with 12 bases between. This clonotype has a count of ten or more. Amplifying from RNA transcripts, the study obtained TCR beta CDR3 regions. RT-PCR in the first round used HTBI primers; a second-round multiplex PCR followed. TCRdb reprocessed the multiplex PCR reads via MiXCR and lists one record per CDR3 protein. Here the sample spans almost 750,000 distinct CDR3 sequences, approximately 40% being singletons.

The specimen sequenced was peripheral blood. This sequence joins TRBV7-6 and TRBJ1-5; no definite D call. The sequence came from an adult man with Graves' ophthalmopathy. The CDR3 DNA is TGTGCCAGCAGCTTAGCAGGGTCCATCTCTCAGCCCCAGCATTTT. As protein: CASSLAGSISQPQHF. The complete variable domain, with remaining parts taken from reference TRBV7-6 and TRBJ1-5, reads GAGVSQSPRYKVTKRGQDVALRCDPISGHVSLYWYRQALGQGPEFLTYFNYEAQQDKSGLPNDRFSAERPEGSISTLTIQRTEQRDSAMYRCASSLAGSISQPQHFGDGTRLSIL.